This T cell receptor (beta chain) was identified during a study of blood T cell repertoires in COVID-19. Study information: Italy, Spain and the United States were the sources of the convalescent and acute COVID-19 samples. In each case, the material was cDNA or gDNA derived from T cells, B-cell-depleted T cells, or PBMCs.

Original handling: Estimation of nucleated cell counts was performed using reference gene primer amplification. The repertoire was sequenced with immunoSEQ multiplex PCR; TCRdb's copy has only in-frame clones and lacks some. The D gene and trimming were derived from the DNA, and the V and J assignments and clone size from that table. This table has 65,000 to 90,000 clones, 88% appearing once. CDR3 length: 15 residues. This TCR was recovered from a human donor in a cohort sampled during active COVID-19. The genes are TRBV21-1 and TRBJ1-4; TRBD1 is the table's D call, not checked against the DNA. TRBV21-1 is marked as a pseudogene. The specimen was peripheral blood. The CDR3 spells CATKKWTGLGEKLFF. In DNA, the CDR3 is TGTGCCACCAAGAAATGGACAGGGCTAGGAGAAAAACTGTTTTTT.